This TCR beta chain stems from a study of molecular identifiers for immune sequencing clone quantification. Study-wide results and limits: Whereas naive cells kept under 1% of molecules in clones above 20 RNA copies, such clones held over 98% in effectors.

From the PCR reads, TCRdb called clonotypes with MiXCR, one entry per CDR3 protein. The table records about 86,000 distinct CDR3 sequences, nearly 25% of them present only once. Trimming took off 1 base at V and 6 bases at J, with 7 bases between the two ends. The CDR3 has 12 amino acids. Per germline, CDR1 MNHNS and CDR2 SASEGT. This clonotype was observed a handful of times. The antigen is unknown. The source material was naive CD8+ T cells from blood, with Jurkat cell RNA spiked in. Subset indicated: FACS-sorted CD8+CD4-CCR7+CD45RA+ naive T cells. The receptor comes from a human donor in good health. Some libraries in this study had Jurkat cell RNA spiked in. The chain joins TRBV6-1 to TRBJ2-7; a weak D match, TRBD1 (6 bases). The CDR3 DNA is TGTGCCAGCAGTGAAGGGGGGCCCGAGCAGTACTTC. Its translation is CASSEGGPEQYF.